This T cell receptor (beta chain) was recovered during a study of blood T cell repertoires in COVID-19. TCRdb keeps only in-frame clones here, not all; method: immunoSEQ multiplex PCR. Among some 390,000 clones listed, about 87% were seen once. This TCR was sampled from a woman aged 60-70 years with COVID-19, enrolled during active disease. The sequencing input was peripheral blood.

The CDR3 bases are TGCGCCAGCAGCATCGACAACGGGGTTGGCGAGCAGTACTTC. Amino acids: CASSIDNGVGEQYF. The V gene is TRBV5-1, the J gene TRBJ2-7, with D possibly TRBD2 on 5 matching bases. Trimming cost V 4 bases and J 6 bases, with 17 bases left between them. The CDR3 has 14 amino acids. Germline values: CDR1 SGHRS, CDR2 YFSETQ. Looking up the rest from reference TRBV5-1 and TRBJ2-7 gives the full variable domain: KAGVTQTPRYLIKTRGQQVTLSCSPISGHRSVSWYQQTPGQGLQFLFEYFSETQRNKGNFPGRFSGRQFSNSRSEMNVSTLELGDSALYLCASSIDNGVGEQYFGPGTRLTVT.